Presented here are 4 T cell receptor beta chains from one specimen sequenced in a study of blood T cell repertoires in COVID-19. TCRdb's table, derived via immunoSEQ multiplex PCR, lists solely in-frame clones and lacks some. The profile covers some 150,000 clones, with 84% appearing a single time and 5.8% taken by the ten largest. The sequenced sample consisted of PBMCs or T cells enriched from blood (not recorded which). The receptors were sampled from a woman in her forties or fifties who had been exposed to COVID-19.

The J gene is TRBJ2-1, the V gene TRBV6-2 or TRBV6-3; D may be TRBD2 (5 bases). Per germline, CDR1 MNHEY and CDR2 SVGEGT. V was clipped by 6 bases and J by 0 bases, with 33 bases between them. The CDR3 spans 22 residues. The CDR3 bases are TGTGCCAGCAGCCGCAACAGCGGAAGGCGAAGGGTCACTCCGAGCTCCTACAATGAGCAGTTCTTC. Amino acid sequence: CASSRNSGRRRVTPSSYNEQFF.

The V call is TRBV7-9, the J call TRBJ2-1; D might be TRBD2 (6 bases). Germline V gene data show CDR1 as SEHNR and CDR2 as FQNEAQ (reference sequence). This CDR3 has 16 residues. Trimming stripped 7 bases from V and 7 bases from J, with 23 bases between. CDR3 sequence (DNA): TGTGCCAGCAACAACCCCACTGGAGGGCCCATAAATGAGCAGTTCTTC. It translates to CASNNPTGGPINEQFF. The whole variable domain, remainder taken from reference TRBV7-9 and TRBJ2-1, is DTGVSQNPRHKITKRGQNVTFRCDPISEHNRLYWYRQTLGQGPEFLTYFQNEAQLEKSRLLSDRFSAERPKGSFSTLEIQRTEQGDSAMYLCASNNPTGGPINEQFFGPGTRLTVL.

The genes are TRBV18 and TRBJ2-2; a possible D gene is TRBD2 (6 bases). The CDR3 consists of 16 residues. Germline V CDR1 and CDR2: KGHSH, LQKENI. V was clipped by 2 bases and J by 5 bases, with 15 bases between them. The CDR3 region has the DNA TGTGCCAGCTCACCATTGGGGACTGGTGGAACCGGGGAGCTGTTTTTT. Protein: CASSPLGTGGTGELFF.

This chain joins TRBV6-2 or TRBV6-3 and TRBJ2-3, with 11 bases that match TRBD2. The CDR3 is 17 residues long. The germline gives CDR1 MNHEY, CDR2 SVGEGT. With V trimmed by 2 bases and J by 3 bases, 7 bases remained unmatched. DNA for the CDR3: TGTGCCAGCAGTTACGGCTCGGCTAGCGGGAGGACAGATACGCAGTATTTT. This sequence encodes CASSYGSASGRTDTQYF.